This TCR delta chain was observed in a study of γδ T cells in repeated Plasmodium falciparum infection. Background on the study: Donors had four controlled P. falciparum NF54 infections over about 640 days. Regarding the study as a whole: Many TCRgamma sequences overlapped between individuals in stable Vgamma9/Vdelta2+ repertoires.

Vgamma9/Vdelta2+ and Vdelta2-negative gammadelta T cells were flow-sorted from PBMC for bulk sequencing. This clone was seen many times. The antigen remains undetermined. Sequence at one end of the junction differs from germline and may be a read error. Other DNA sequences from this sample encode an identical CDR3 as well. The CDR3 totals 24 residues. The germline gives CDR1 TSWWSYY, CDR2 QGS. Both TRG and TRD chains were sequenced from each sorted sample. TCRdb ran CATT on the multiplex PCR reads. The sample yields about 48,000 delta-chain clones, roughly 1.6% seen once. Sequencing input: gamma-delta T cells from blood. This chain joins TRDV1 and TRDJ3; TRDD2 might be the D (6 bases). TCRdb offers no J gene call, so here the DNA was matched to germline to obtain one. This TCR was recovered from a pool of human donors (malaria-infected and uninfected, not separated). CDR3 in DNA: TGTGCTCTTGGGGAACTAGGTTCCTCCAGATTACTGCAACCTTCCCTATGGGACACTCGACAGATGTTTTTC. The encoded protein is CALGELGSSRLLQPSLWDTRQMFF.